The 20 T cell receptor beta chains below all came from one sample that was sequenced in a study of response to subunit inactivated influenza vaccine (dated by TCRdb to the late 2010s). Library construction relied on RT-PCR. The reads were generated on an Illumina HiSeq 2500. The public reads were reprocessed in TCRdb via fastp at Q25 and MiXCR, keeping in-frame beta chains. All rows with the same CDR3 protein become a single entry with the most common DNA and genes. The sample table lists more than 450,000 distinct CDR3 sequences, 11% of them with a count of one. Approximately 10% of the sample is in the top ten clones. The same specimen was also included in a second study, on T cells expressing NK-cell markers. The second study also describes: TCR beta cDNA libraries were prepared using 5'RACE template switching, which introduced a universal primer site and unique molecular identifiers.

The sequencing used PBMCs from blood, collected on the day of vaccination. These receptors all come from a man over 45 who received an inactivated influenza vaccine. Donor details come from another sample of the same person, matched by shared clones.

This clonotype showed up just a few times. V is TRBV24-1 and J is TRBJ2-1; 7 nucleotides agree with TRBD1. This CDR3 comprises 16 residues. The ends lost 5 bases at V and 0 bases at J; junction bases unmatched: 6. Germline CDR1 reads KGHDR; CDR2 reads SFDVKD. CDR3 sequence reads: CATSGPTGSSYNEQFF. The CDR3 DNA reads as TGTGCCACCAGTGGGCCGACAGGGAGCTCCTACAATGAGCAGTTCTTC.

This clonotype was seen a few times. V and J are TRBV7-2 and TRBJ2-1; D is unresolved. The germline gives CDR1 SGHTA, CDR2 FQGNSA. This CDR3 is built from 15 residues. V lost 3 bases and J 4 bases, leaving 13 bases between the germline ends. CDR3 in DNA: TGTGCCAGCAGCTTGGGTGGGATCGCGTACAATGAGCAGTTCTTC. Its translation: CASSLGGIAYNEQFF.

The CDR3 DNA sequence: TGCAGTGCTTCCCACGGGGGGAGCACAGATACGCAGTATTTT. Protein sequence: CSASHGGSTDTQYF. V usage is TRBV20-1 and J usage is TRBJ2-3; 7 bases are a match to TRBD2. V lost 5 bases and J lost 0; bases outside the gene matches: 5. The germline V gene has CDR1 DFQATT and CDR2 SNEGSKA (reference sequence). The CDR3 has 14 residues.

This clonotype was counted ten times or more. The gene calls are TRBV20-1 and TRBJ1-1; D call uncertain. CDR3 length equals 11 residues. Germline V gene data show CDR1 as DFQATT and CDR2 as SNEGSKA (reference sequence). Trimming stripped 5 bases from V and 6 bases from J, with 10 bases between. The CDR3 loop is CSAARDSEAFF. CDR3 DNA sequence: TGCAGTGCTGCCCGTGACTCTGAAGCTTTCTTT.

This clonotype has just one count. V gene TRBV19 combines with J gene TRBJ2-7; the D gene could be TRBD1 or TRBD2 (5 bases each). Germline V gives CDR1 LNHDA, CDR2 SQIVND (reference sequence). The V end lost 3 bases, the J end lost 0 bases, and 12 bases lay between the germline ends. The CDR3 has 15 amino acids. The CDR3 sequence is CASSMVAGSSYEQYF. The CDR3 DNA sequence: TGTGCCAGTAGTATGGTGGCAGGGAGCTCCTACGAGCAGTACTTC.

Ten or more counts support this clonotype. This rearrangement joins TRBV6-5 to TRBJ2-7, with 12 bases identical to TRBD2. The germline V gene encodes CDR1 MNHEY and CDR2 SVGAGI. After removal of 2 bases from V and 0 bases from J, the junction contained 11 bases not matched to a gene. The CDR3 runs to 19 residues. The CDR3 region is CASSYRSTSGGTYSYEQYF. In nucleotides, the CDR3 is TGTGCCAGCAGTTACCGATCTACTAGCGGGGGGACTTACTCCTACGAGCAGTACTTC.

At least ten counts were recorded for this clonotype. The chain is built from TRBV20-1 and TRBJ2-2, with D tentatively TRBD1 or TRBD2 (5 bases each). This CDR3 is built from 15 residues. In germline, CDR1 is DFQATT, CDR2 SNEGSKA (reference sequence). The ends were cut back, 1 base at V and 3 bases at J, with 12 bases in the middle. Written as DNA, the CDR3 is TGCAGTGCTAGAGTCCCCTTGGGGGACACCGGGGAGCTGTTTTTT. Its protein is CSARVPLGDTGELFF.

This clonotype was recorded many times. The chain has TRBV5-1 and TRBJ2-6; no clear D gene. Deletions cut 1 base from V and 0 bases from J, with 8 bases between. The CDR3 is 16 residues long. Germline values: CDR1 SGHRS, CDR2 YFSETQ. CDR3 bases: TGCGCCAGCAGCTTGAGTGTTTCCTCTGGGGCCAACGTCCTGACTTTC. Translated, it gives CASSLSVSSGANVLTF.

There are many counts of this clonotype. V and J are TRBV20-1 and TRBJ2-5; 7 bases fit TRBD2. From germline, CDR1 is DFQATT and CDR2 SNEGSKA (reference sequence). This CDR3 contains 17 residues. J gave up 3 bases and V 0 bases, and 13 bases lay outside the gene matches. The CDR3, as DNA: TGCAGTGCTAGAGATATCTTTGGACTAGGTCAGGAAGAGACCCAGTACTTC. Translating gives CSARDIFGLGQEETQYF.

The chain carries TRBV2 and TRBJ2-1; D gene ambiguous. Trimming left V 6 bases short and J 9 bases short, with 21 bases between. The CDR3 has 15 amino acids. CDR1 and CDR2 (germline): SNHLY, FYNNEI. CDR3 DNA: TGTGCCAGCAGAATAACTTTAGGATCTTCCAGTGAGCAGTTCTTC. Translating it yields CASRITLGSSSEQFF.

The J gene is TRBJ2-1, the V gene TRBV23-1; perhaps D is TRBD1 or TRBD2 (5 bases each). TRBV23-1 is an open reading frame whose function is uncertain. The CDR3 has 13 amino acids. Trimming took 11 bases from V and 8 from J, leaving 19 bases between them. The CDR3 reads CAWAHPGDHEQFF. For the CDR3, the DNA is TGCGCCTGGGCTCATCCCGGGGACCATGAGCAGTTCTTC.

The chain carries TRBV4-2 and TRBJ2-1, with TRBD2 matching over 10 bases. The V segment lost 4 bases and the J segment 0 bases; nucleotides outside the gene matches: 18. This CDR3 is built from 21 residues. Per the germline V gene, CDR1 is LGHNA and CDR2 is YNFKEQ. The CDR3 loop is CASSRQGGALAGDSSYNEQFF. The DNA for the CDR3 is TGTGCCAGCAGCCGACAGGGAGGGGCCCTAGCGGGAGACAGCTCCTACAATGAGCAGTTCTTC.

The chain employs TRBV18 and TRBJ1-2; 10 bases are a match to TRBD1. CDR3 length equals 15 residues. Germline-derived CDR1 and CDR2 are KGHSH and LQKENI. V was clipped by 6 bases and J by 2 bases; unmatched bases: 6. The CDR3 reads CASSLPGQGNYGYTF. CDR3 nucleotides: TGTGCCAGCTCGCTGCCGGGACAGGGGAACTATGGCTACACCTTC. Complete variable domain (other parts from reference TRBV18 and TRBJ1-2): NAGVMQNPRHLVRRRGQEARLRCSPMKGHSHVYWYRQLPEEGLKFMVYLQKENIIDESGMPKERFSAEFPKEGPSILRIQQVVRGDSAAYFCASSLPGQGNYGYTFGSGTRLTVV.

This chain connects TRBV6-2 or TRBV6-3 to TRBJ2-7, with 7 bases fitting TRBD2. Germline assignment: CDR1 MNHEY and CDR2 SVGEGT. This CDR3 comprises 12 residues. The V and J ends lost 2 bases and 9 bases, in that order; junction bases with no gene match: 4. CDR3 sequence reads: CASSYGLAAQYF. CDR3 nucleotides: TGTGCCAGCAGTTACGGGCTAGCGGCGCAGTACTTC.

This rearrangement joins TRBV20-1 to TRBJ2-7; D is possibly TRBD1 (6 bases). The CDR3 runs to 13 residues. Trimming removed 6 bases from V and 2 bases from J, with 14 bases in between. Germline V gives CDR1 DFQATT, CDR2 SNEGSKA (reference sequence). The CDR3 region has the DNA TGCAGTGCAACGACAGGCGAAACCTACGAGCAGTACTTC. This sequence encodes CSATTGETYEQYF.

The table lists this clonotype with a few counts. The chain has TRBV6-2 or TRBV6-3 and TRBJ2-1; 7 positions match TRBD1. Losses at the gene ends were 6 bases for V and 1 base for J; bases not matched to a gene: 9. The CDR3 totals 16 residues. Germline assignment: CDR1 MNHEY and CDR2 SVGEGT. The CDR3 DNA reads as TGTGCCAGCAGCAACAACAGGGGAAGGTCCTACAATGAGCAGTTCTTC. As protein: CASSNNRGRSYNEQFF.

The chain employs TRBV11-1 and TRBJ2-7, with D tentatively TRBD1 or TRBD2 (5 bases each). Deletions cut 2 bases from V and 2 bases from J, with 13 bases between. Germline V gene lookup returns CDR1 SGHAT and CDR2 FQDESV (reference sequence). This CDR3 spans 15 amino acids. Here the CDR3 reads CASSLPRGPTYEQYF. For the CDR3, the DNA is TGTGCCAGCAGCTTACCTCGGGGACCAACCTACGAGCAGTACTTC.

V is TRBV6-2 or TRBV6-3 and J is TRBJ2-6; D unclear. This CDR3 comprises 15 residues. CDR1 and CDR2 from the germline V gene are MNHEY and SVGEGT. Trimming took off 4 bases at V and 4 bases at J, with 11 bases between the two ends. The CDR3 DNA follows: TGTGCCAGCAGTTCCTTGGGTGCCGGGGCCAACGTCCTGACTTTC. Translating gives CASSSLGAGANVLTF.

This clonotype was picked up one time. The J gene is TRBJ2-1, the V gene TRBV5-1; 7 nucleotides match TRBD1. CDR1 is SGHRS, CDR2 YFSETQ, per germline. The CDR3 has 15 residues. Germline trimming cut 0 bases from V and 6 bases from J; bases unmatched to any gene: 6. The CDR3, as DNA: TGCGCCAGCAGCTTGGAGAGGCAGGGGGTCAATGAGCAGTTCTTC. Encoded protein: CASSLERQGVNEQFF.

This clonotype was found many times. The chain joins TRBV4-3 to TRBJ2-1, with D possibly called TRBD1 or TRBD2 (5 bases each). CDR1 and CDR2 from the germline V gene are LGHNA and YSLEER. This CDR3 has 15 amino acids. The germline V and J ends were trimmed by 0 bases and 4 bases, with 10 bases remaining between them. The CDR3, as DNA: TGCGCCAGCAGCCAAGATCAGGGAGTATACAATGAGCAGTTCTTC. It translates to CASSQDQGVYNEQFF.